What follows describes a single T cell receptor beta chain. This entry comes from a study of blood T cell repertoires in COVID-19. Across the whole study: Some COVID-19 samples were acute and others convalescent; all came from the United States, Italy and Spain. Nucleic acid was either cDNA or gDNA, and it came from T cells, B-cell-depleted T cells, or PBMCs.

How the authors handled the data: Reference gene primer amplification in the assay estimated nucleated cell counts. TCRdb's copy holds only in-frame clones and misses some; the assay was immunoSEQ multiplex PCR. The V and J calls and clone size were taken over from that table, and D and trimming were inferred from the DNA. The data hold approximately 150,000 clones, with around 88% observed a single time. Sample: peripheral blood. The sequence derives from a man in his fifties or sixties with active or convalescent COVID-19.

The CDR3 loop reads CASSLAIGGVTEAFF. The CDR3 DNA reads TGTGCCAGCAGCTTAGCGATTGGGGGCGTCACTGAAGCTTTCTTT. V usage is TRBV7-6 and J usage is TRBJ1-1; TRBD1 is a possible D gene (6 bases). V dropped 0 bases and J dropped 4 bases, with 12 bases sitting between them. Germline values: CDR1 SGHVS, CDR2 FNYEAQ. The CDR3 has 15 residues.